These 24 T cell receptor beta chains originate from one sample sequenced in a study of cytotoxic CD8 clonotypes in ibrutinib-treated CLL. Sequencing was performed with immunoSEQ multiplex PCR; in TCRdb, only in-frame clones are kept and a portion is missing. The sample carries hundreds of thousands of clones, about 64% recorded once. The sample consisted of PBMCs, taken after 36 months of ibrutinib treatment. Source of these receptors: a human donor with chronic lymphocytic leukemia.

The CDR3 region has the DNA TGTGCCAGCAGCTCCTCGACAGGCCAAGAGACCCAGTACTTC. It codes for CASSSSTGQETQYF. The chain joins TRBV7-6 to TRBJ2-5; a weak D match, TRBD1 (6 bases). The ends were cut back, 4 bases at V and 1 base at J, with 10 bases in the middle. The CDR3 has 14 residues. Germline V lookup: CDR1 SGHVS, CDR2 FNYEAQ.

The J gene is TRBJ2-7, the V gene TRBV25-1, with a weak D call TRBD1 (8 bases). The CDR3 covers 14 residues. Germline CDR1 and CDR2: MGHDK and SYGVNS. Between the trimmed V and J ends, which lost 3 bases and 6 bases, there was a span of 15 bases. CDR3: CASSETDREGEQYF. CDR3 in DNA: TGTGCCAGCAGTGAGACGGACAGGGAGGGCGAGCAGTACTTC.

J is TRBJ2-1 and V is TRBV11-2; D may be TRBD1 (6 bases). Trimming removed 3 bases at V and 5 bases at J, with 11 bases between. The CDR3 spans 14 residues. The germline V gene has CDR1 SGHAT and CDR2 FQNNGV. The CDR3 coding sequence is TGTGCCAGCAGCTTCCAGGGGCTAGACAATGAGCAGTTCTTC. This sequence encodes CASSFQGLDNEQFF.

The chain has TRBV29-1 and TRBJ2-3, with 11 bases lining up with TRBD2. The CDR3 consists of 20 residues. Per the germline V gene, CDR1 is SQVTM and CDR2 is ANQGSEA. V was pared by 6 bases and J by 1 base, with 21 bases of the junction left unmatched. The CDR3 DNA follows: TGCAGCGTGGGAGAGTGGTTAGCGGGGGGGCCCCTCCTAGGCACAGATACGCAGTATTTT. Its translation is CSVGEWLAGGPLLGTDTQYF.

This CDR3 is CASSKQTGYQETQYF. The CDR3 DNA reads as TGTGCCAGCAGCAAACAAACAGGTTACCAAGAGACCCAGTACTTC. V usage is TRBV7-3 and J usage is TRBJ2-5; maybe TRBD1 (5 bases). CDR3 length equals 15 residues. From germline, CDR1 is SGHTA and CDR2 FQGTGA. Deletions cut 5 bases from V and 0 bases from J, with 13 bases between.

The chain recombines TRBV4-2 with TRBJ1-2; a possible D gene is TRBD1 (5 bases). This CDR3 is 14 amino acids long. The V end was cut by 1 base, the J end by 7 bases, with 13 bases between. Germline CDR1 and CDR2: LGHNA and YNFKEQ. The CDR3 region has the DNA TGTGCCAGCAGCCAAGGGAGTGGAGGGGCTGGCTACACCTTC. It encodes CASSQGSGGAGYTF.

V usage is TRBV2 and J usage is TRBJ1-2; 9 nucleotides agree with TRBD1. Unmatched junction bases numbered 6, after V lost 8 bases and J lost 8 bases. Germline V gene lookup returns CDR1 SNHLY and CDR2 FYNNEI. The CDR3 has 12 amino acids. CDR3 sequence reads: CASGTGLGGYTF. CDR3 bases: TGTGCCAGCGGGACAGGGCTTGGCGGCTACACCTTC.

The rearrangement joins TRBV12-5 to TRBJ1-2; 7 nucleotides agree with TRBD1. CDR3 length equals 17 residues. The germline V gene has CDR1 LGHNT and CDR2 FRNRAP. Unmatched junction bases numbered 8, after V lost 0 bases and J lost 1 base. CDR3 sequence (DNA): TGTGCTAGTGGTTTGGTACATCGGGGACAGAGTAACTATGGCTACACCTTC. Its protein product is CASGLVHRGQSNYGYTF.

The CDR3 DNA reads TGTGCCAGCGGAAATAGCAATCAGCCCCAGCATTTT. Translating gives CASGNSNQPQHF. This chain uses TRBV6-5 with TRBJ1-5, with D uncertain. CDR3 length equals 12 residues. Germline V gives CDR1 MNHEY, CDR2 SVGAGI. V dropped 8 bases and J dropped 0 bases, with 5 bases sitting between them.

The chain is built from TRBV7-2 and TRBJ2-5, with D perhaps given as TRBD1 or TRBD2 (5 bases each). The CDR3 sequence is 16 residues long. Germline V gene data show CDR1 as SGHTA and CDR2 as FQGNSA. Between the trimmed V and J ends, which lost 5 bases and 2 bases, there was a span of 18 bases. CDR3 nucleotide sequence: TGTGCCAGCAGCGTGACTCCGGGACGCGATCAAGAGACCCAGTACTTC. Translated: CASSVTPGRDQETQYF.

The CDR3 is CASSVSGPVAYEQYF. As DNA, the CDR3 is TGTGCCAGTAGTGTCTCCGGGCCGGTAGCCTACGAGCAGTACTTC. The V call is TRBV19, the J call TRBJ2-7; D unresolved. The CDR3 has 15 residues. Between the trimmed V and J ends, which lost 5 bases and 2 bases, there was a span of 16 bases. Per germline, CDR1 LNHDA and CDR2 SQIVND (reference sequence).

This rearrangement joins TRBV5-1 to TRBJ2-7; tentative D call: TRBD1 (6 bases). Germline CDR1 reads SGHRS; CDR2 reads YFSETQ. Trimming removed 3 bases at V and 6 bases at J, with 16 bases between. The CDR3 covers 14 residues. The CDR3 reads CASSSRTGSGEQYF. CDR3 nucleotides: TGCGCCAGCAGCTCGCGAACAGGGTCGGGCGAGCAGTACTTC.

The V call is TRBV19, the J call TRBJ2-1, with a weak D call TRBD2 (5 bases). The germline V gene has CDR1 LNHDA and CDR2 SQIVND (reference sequence). V gave up 4 bases and J gave up 8 bases, with 24 bases separating them. The CDR3 covers 17 residues. The CDR3 spells CASSTDSSRRIVDEQFF. CDR3 DNA sequence: TGTGCCAGTAGTACGGACTCCTCCCGTCGAATAGTAGATGAGCAGTTCTTC.

The V and J genes are TRBV7-9 and TRBJ2-5, with 14 bases matching TRBD2. The CDR3 sequence is 15 residues long. Per germline, CDR1 SEHNR and CDR2 FQNEAQ (reference sequence). Trimming removed 5 bases from V and 9 bases from J; junction bases left unmatched: 8. Here the CDR3 DNA reads TGTGCCAGCAGCCGACTAGCGGGAGGGCCGATGGCCCAGTACTTC. Its translation: CASSRLAGGPMAQYF.

J is TRBJ2-7 and V is TRBV27; 7 positions agree with TRBD1. The CDR3 extends over 13 amino acids. The trim removed 3 bases at V and 3 bases at J, leaving 2 bases unmatched. Per the germline V gene, CDR1 is MNHEY and CDR2 is SMNVEV (reference sequence). The chain's CDR3 is CASSFRQGYEQYF. In DNA form, the CDR3 reads TGTGCCAGCAGTTTCCGACAGGGCTACGAGCAGTACTTC.

Here the CDR3 reads CASSLRGGRGSTNYGYTF. The CDR3 nucleotides read TGTGCCAGCAGCTTGAGGGGGGGCCGCGGAAGTACTAACTATGGCTACACCTTC. This chain connects TRBV5-8 to TRBJ1-2, with TRBD1 as a possible D gene (6 bases). Germline V lookup: CDR1 SGHTS, CDR2 YDEGEE. The CDR3 is 18 amino acids. The V end lost 1 base, the J end lost 0 bases, and 19 bases lay between the germline ends.

The J gene is TRBJ1-1, the V gene TRBV9; D is ambiguous. Trimming cost V 4 bases and J 0 bases, with 16 bases left between them. The germline gives CDR1 SGDLS, CDR2 YYNGEE. The CDR3 consists of 16 residues. In nucleotides, the CDR3 is TGTGCCAGCAGCCCCCGCATGGCGGGATTGAACACTGAAGCTTTCTTT. Residues: CASSPRMAGLNTEAFF.

V is TRBV9 and J is TRBJ2-3, with 9 positions matching TRBD2. The CDR3 is 17 amino acids. The germline gives CDR1 SGDLS, CDR2 YYNGEE. J gave up 2 bases and V 0 bases, and 7 bases lay outside the gene matches. The DNA of the CDR3 is TGTGCCAGCAGCGTAGACTTCAGCGGGGGGATCACAGATACGCAGTATTTT. Residues: CASSVDFSGGITDTQYF. Supplemented by reference TRBV9 and TRBJ2-3, the full variable domain reads DSGVTQTPKHLITATGQRVTLRCSPRSGDLSVYWYQQSLDQGLQFLIQYYNGEERAKGNILERFSAQQFPDLHSELNLSSLELGDSALYFCASSVDFSGGITDTQYFGPGTRLTVL.

The chain links TRBV5-6 to TRBJ1-2, with TRBD1 matching over 8 bases. With V trimmed by 4 bases and J by 7 bases, 6 bases remained unmatched. The CDR3 is 13 residues long. CDR1 SGHDT and CDR2 YYEEEE come from the germline V gene. The CDR3, as DNA: TGTGCCAGCAGCACAACTGACAGGGGTGGCTACACCTTC. As protein: CASSTTDRGGYTF.

The rearrangement uses TRBV4-3 and TRBJ2-7; D is undetermined. Germline loops: CDR1 LGHNA, CDR2 YSLEER. V lost 0 bases and J 2 bases, leaving 11 bases between the germline ends. The CDR3 runs 15 residues. Written as DNA, the CDR3 is TGCGCCAGCAGCCAAGAAGAAGACCTACCCTACGAGCAGTACTTC. Protein: CASSQEEDLPYEQYF.

The chain is built from TRBV7-2 and TRBJ2-3, with 8 bases that match TRBD2. Germline V gene sequence: CDR1 SGHTA, CDR2 FQGNSA. The CDR3 totals 15 residues. V lost 2 bases to trimming and J lost 2 bases; unmatched junction nucleotides: 3. DNA of the CDR3: TGTGCCAGCAGCTTACGACTAGCGTTCACAGATACGCAGTATTTT. Translation: CASSLRLAFTDTQYF.

The rearrangement joins TRBV9 to TRBJ2-5; 11 nucleotides align to TRBD2. Germline lookup yields CDR1 SGDLS and CDR2 YYNGEE. Germline trimming cut 4 bases from V and 2 bases from J; bases unmatched to any gene: 7. This CDR3 has 16 amino acids. CDR3 in amino acids: CASSPSGGPVQETQYF. CDR3 sequence (DNA): TGTGCCAGCAGCCCTAGCGGGGGGCCCGTTCAAGAGACCCAGTACTTC.

The rearrangement links TRBV7-2 to TRBJ2-7; TRBD1 or TRBD2 may be the D gene (6 bases each). The V and J ends lost 5 bases and 6 bases respectively, with 14 bases between them. CDR3 size: 13 residues. The germline V gene encodes CDR1 SGHTA and CDR2 FQGNSA. CDR3 region: CASSPGGGLEQYF. The CDR3, as DNA: TGTGCCAGCAGCCCCGGTGGGGGGCTCGAGCAGTACTTC.

The V call is TRBV9, the J call TRBJ2-7, with D perhaps matching TRBD2 (7 bases). CDR1 and CDR2 from the germline V gene are SGDLS and YYNGEE. The CDR3 runs 14 residues. Between the trimmed V and J ends, which lost 1 base and 2 bases, there was a span of 10 bases. In DNA, the CDR3 is TGTGCCAGCAGCGTAACAGGGACTACCTACGAGCAGTACTTC. This sequence encodes CASSVTGTTYEQYF. Full variable domain (outside the CDR3, taken from reference TRBV9 and TRBJ2-7): DSGVTQTPKHLITATGQRVTLRCSPRSGDLSVYWYQQSLDQGLQFLIQYYNGEERAKGNILERFSAQQFPDLHSELNLSSLELGDSALYFCASSVTGTTYEQYFGPGTRLTVT.